This T cell receptor (beta chain) derives from a study of human T cells and chemical hapten exposure. Time point noted: pre-sensitization, week 0. Noted treatment: therapeutic diphenylcyclopropenone sensitization with weekly scalp DPC. Blood sampling preceded each patch test application. Unfractionated whole blood yielded total RNA. This clonotype was recorded many times. V was trimmed by 5 bases and J by 2 bases, leaving 19 bases between them. The CDR3 is made up of 17 amino acids. CDR1 and CDR2 (germline): SGHAT, FQNNGV. TCRdb analysed the RACE reads with MiXCR anew, one entry per CDR3 protein. The sample holds 50,000 to 65,000 distinct CDR3 sequences, 8.5% to 10% seen once.

Sequencing used whole blood, obtained in connection with sensitization to the hapten diphenylcyclopropenone (DPC). The clonotype comes from a middle-aged woman with alopecia areata. Some clones in this sample may be carry-over from other donors' samples. This sequence joins TRBV11-2 and TRBJ2-1; the D gene is possibly TRBD2 (5 bases). CDR3 region: CASSLSPTTPTYNEQFF. In DNA, the CDR3 is TGTGCCAGCAGCCTTTCCCCGACTACCCCAACCTACAATGAGCAGTTCTTC.